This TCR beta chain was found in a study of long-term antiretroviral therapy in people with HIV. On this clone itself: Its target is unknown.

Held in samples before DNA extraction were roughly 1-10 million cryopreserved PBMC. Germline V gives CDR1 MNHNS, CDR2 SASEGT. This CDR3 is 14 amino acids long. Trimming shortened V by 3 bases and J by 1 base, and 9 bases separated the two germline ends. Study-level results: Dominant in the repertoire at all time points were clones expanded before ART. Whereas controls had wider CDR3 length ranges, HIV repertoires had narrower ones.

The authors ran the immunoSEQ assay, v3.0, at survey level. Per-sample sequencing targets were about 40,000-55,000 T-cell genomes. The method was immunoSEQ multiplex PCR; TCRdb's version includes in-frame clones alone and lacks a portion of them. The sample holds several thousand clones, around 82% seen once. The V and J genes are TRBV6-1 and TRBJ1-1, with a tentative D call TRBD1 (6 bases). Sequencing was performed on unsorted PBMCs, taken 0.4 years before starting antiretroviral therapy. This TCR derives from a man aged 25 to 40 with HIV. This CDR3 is CASSDLQGNTEAFF. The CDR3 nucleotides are TGTGCCAGCAGTGACCTACAGGGGAACACTGAAGCTTTCTTT.